This TCR beta chain came from a study of T cell responses to AZD1222 COVID-19 vaccine. Profiling relied on immunoSEQ multiplex PCR, and the TCRdb table lists in-frame clones only, not all of them. The data show some 96,000 clones, 70% to 90% seen once. The receptor was derived from an adult in good health. The sample consisted of peripheral blood, taken on day 0 of AZD1222 vaccination.

The CDR3 DNA is TGTGCCAGCGTTGAAACAGGAAACTATGGCTACACCTTC. Translating it yields CASVETGNYGYTF. The J gene is TRBJ1-2, the V gene TRBV6-5, with D tentatively TRBD1 (5 bases). The V end was cut by 8 bases, the J end by 2 bases, with 12 bases between. The CDR3 length is 13 residues. The germline gives CDR1 MNHEY, CDR2 SVGAGI.